Listed below are T cell receptor beta chains from one sample, sequenced in a study of shared clonotypes between healthy human individuals. TCRdb's copy holds only in-frame clones and misses some; the assay was immunoSEQ multiplex PCR. Among some 2.1 million clones, roughly 94% were seen once, and the ten largest hold under 0.15%. The specimen was naive CD4+ T cells sorted from blood. The source is a man aged 18 to 30 in good health. The conserved cysteine and the conserved F or W are not part of the CDR3 here. Clone size is not always given. Where it is, it says once, few, many or a class for expanded clones.

.	TRBJ2-6	TRBV5-3	ARRDSGANVLT
.	TRBJ2-5	TRBV5-1	ASSPGTSGPTSTPAETQY
.	TRBJ1-2	TRBV5-1	ASSRDSNGYT
.	TRBJ1-2	TRBV4-3	ASSGEGLYGYT
.	TRBJ1-1	TRBV7-3	ASSLSELTEAF
once	TRBJ2-1	TRBV10-3	AIRPGLSSYNEQF
.	TRBJ2-7	TRBV19	ASSRLDVTYEQY
.	TRBJ2-7	TRBV12-5	ASGLVLGVWAYEQY
.	TRBJ2-2	TRBV7-9	ASSRGSWDGGELF
.	TRBJ2-7	TRBV10-3	AISYPGLRYEQY
.	TRBJ2-1	TRBV5-1	ASSAGPTSYNEQF
.	TRBJ2-7	TRBV11-2	ASSLMGGNSYEQY
once	TRBJ2-7	TRBV18	ASSKGFRYEQY
many	TRBJ2-3	TRBV5-1	ASSMGNTDTQY
.	TRBJ2-5	TRBV6-6	ASSPGETQY
once	TRBJ2-1	TRBV5-1	ASSIQDNEQF
.	TRBJ2-7	TRBV19	ASSGGGPPHEQY
.	TRBJ2-5	TRBV11-1	ASSRGQKETQY
.	TRBJ2-7	TRBV5-1	ASSLLAETYEQY
.	TRBJ1-3	TRBV11-2	ASSPPGGGGNTIY
.	TRBJ2-2	TRBV2	ATQAGASTGELF
.	TRBJ1-1	TRBV30	AWMLDFEAF
.	TRBJ2-3	TRBV15	ATSRGASTSTDTQY
.	TRBJ1-1	TRBV28	ASSLWGATEAF
few	TRBJ1-6	TRBV6-5	ASTRDREGSPLH
.	TRBJ2-4	TRBV30	AWFPRGGVAKNIQY
.	TRBJ2-7	TRBV5-1	ASSIDGDKWEQY